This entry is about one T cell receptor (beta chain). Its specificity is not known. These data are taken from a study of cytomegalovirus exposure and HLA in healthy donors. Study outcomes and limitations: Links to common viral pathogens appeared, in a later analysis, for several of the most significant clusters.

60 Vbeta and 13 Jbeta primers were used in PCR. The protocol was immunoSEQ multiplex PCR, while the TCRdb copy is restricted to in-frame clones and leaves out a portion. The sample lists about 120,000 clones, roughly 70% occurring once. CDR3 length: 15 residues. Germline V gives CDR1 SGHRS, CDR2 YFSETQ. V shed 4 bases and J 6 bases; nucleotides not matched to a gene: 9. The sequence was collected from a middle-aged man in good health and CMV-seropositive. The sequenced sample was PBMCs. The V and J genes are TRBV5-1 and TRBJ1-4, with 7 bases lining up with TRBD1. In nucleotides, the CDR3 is TGCGCCAGCAGCACGTCCAGGGGGGAGTATGAAAAACTGTTTTTT. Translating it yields CASSTSRGEYEKLFF.